What follows are 25 T cell receptor beta chains derived from one specimen sequenced in a study of identical twins. From the 5' RACE reads, TCRdb called clonotypes with MiXCR, one entry per CDR3 protein. This table has about 790,000 distinct CDR3 sequences, 15% to 20% appearing once. The sample was also linked to a second study, of T cells expressing NK-cell markers.

The specimen was PBMCs. The receptors derive from a woman between 18 and 29 years old in good health.

This clonotype was counted ten times or more. The V and J genes are TRBV12-3 or TRBV12-4 and TRBJ2-1, with D tentatively TRBD1 or TRBD2 (5 bases each). V lost 6 bases and J 6 bases, leaving 9 bases between the germline ends. The CDR3 extends over 12 amino acids. This chain's CDR3 is CASSRDGNEQFF. The CDR3 DNA is TGTGCCAGCAGCCGGGACGGCAATGAGCAGTTCTTC.

This sequence joins TRBV12-3 or TRBV12-4 and TRBJ2-5; TRBD1 might be the D (5 bases). V was pared by 1 base and J by 5 bases, with 11 bases between. The CDR3 is 14 residues long. The CDR3 DNA reads TGTGCCAGCAGTTTAGTTGCCAGGGCGGAGACCCAGTACTTC. This gives the protein CASSLVARAETQYF.

This clonotype showed up just a few times. The rearrangement uses TRBV7-6 and TRBJ1-4; TRBD1 matches 9 bases. The germline CDR1 and CDR2 sequences are SGHVS and FNYEAQ. V shed 5 bases, J shed 7 bases, and the junction held 8 bases outside the gene matches. This CDR3 has 15 amino acids. The CDR3 region is CASSLSGTGREKLFF. The CDR3 nucleotides are TGTGCCAGCAGCCTCTCCGGGACAGGGCGTGAAAAACTGTTTTTT. Based on the CDR3 plus reference TRBV7-6 and TRBJ1-4, the full variable domain is GAGVSQSPRYKVTKRGQDVALRCDPISGHVSLYWYRQALGQGPEFLTYFNYEAQQDKSGLPNDRFSAERPEGSISTLTIQRTEQRDSAMYRCASSLSGTGREKLFFGSGTQLSVL.

This clonotype was counted a few times. This chain links TRBV18 with TRBJ2-1; D is unresolved. Per the germline V gene, CDR1 is KGHSH and CDR2 is LQKENI. Trimming removed 2 bases from V and 9 bases from J, with 8 bases in between. The CDR3 loop spans 12 amino acids. The CDR3 region has the DNA TGTGCCAGCTCACCAGCGAGCGTTGAGCAGTTCTTC. As protein: CASSPASVEQFF.

This clonotype was seen more than once but under ten times. The rearrangement links TRBV6-1 to TRBJ1-1; D is perhaps TRBD1 (6 bases). The V and J ends lost 7 bases and 1 base respectively, with 13 bases between them. The CDR3 consists of 14 residues. Germline V gene data show CDR1 as MNHNS and CDR2 as SASEGT. Here the CDR3 reads CASTLGGANTEAFF. CDR3 coding DNA: TGTGCCAGCACCCTCGGGGGCGCGAACACTGAAGCTTTCTTT.

This clonotype has just a few counts. The CDR3 coding sequence is TGCGCCAGCAGCCTAAACCCAACTAATGAAAAACTGTTTTTT. Translated, it gives CASSLNPTNEKLFF. The chain uses TRBV5-1 and TRBJ1-4, with D unclear. Germline lookup yields CDR1 SGHRS and CDR2 YFSETQ. The CDR3 is 14 residues long. Trimming shortened V by 4 bases and J by 0 bases, and 7 bases separated the two germline ends.

This clonotype was found a few times. This chain uses TRBV12-3 or TRBV12-4 with TRBJ2-3; a weak D match, TRBD2 (6 bases). V shed 8 bases and J shed 3 bases, with 18 bases lying between them. The length of the CDR3 is 15 residues. In DNA form, the CDR3 reads TGTGCCAGCTGGTGGGATGGGAGGTGGACAGATACGCAGTATTTT. It yields the protein CASWWDGRWTDTQYF.

The V call is TRBV5-1, the J call TRBJ2-3, with 9 bases aligning to TRBD2. With 4 bases clipped from V and 3 bases from J, the junction kept 12 bases outside the gene matches. The CDR3 runs to 17 residues. Germline V lookup: CDR1 SGHRS, CDR2 YFSETQ. The CDR3 sequence is CASSLATTSGGTDTQYF. The CDR3, as DNA: TGCGCCAGCAGCCTCGCCACGACTAGCGGAGGTACAGATACGCAGTATTTT. Using reference TRBV5-1 and TRBJ2-3 for the parts outside the CDR3, the full variable domain is KAGVTQTPRYLIKTRGQQVTLSCSPISGHRSVSWYQQTPGQGLQFLFEYFSETQRNKGNFPGRFSGRQFSNSRSEMNVSTLELGDSALYLCASSLATTSGGTDTQYFGPGTRLTVL.

In this sample, this clonotype turned up a few times. The chain is built from TRBV6-1 and TRBJ1-5; D remains ambiguous. Germline loops: CDR1 MNHNS, CDR2 SASEGT. There are 14 residues in the CDR3. V was trimmed by 7 bases and J by 3 bases, leaving 13 bases between them. The CDR3 sequence is CASKPSLFNQPQHF. The CDR3 coding sequence is TGTGCCAGCAAACCCAGCCTTTTCAATCAGCCCCAGCATTTT.

The rearrangement links TRBV25-1 to TRBJ2-2; perhaps D is TRBD1 or TRBD2 (5 bases each). The CDR3 is 17 residues long. Trimming stripped 1 base from V and 0 bases from J, with 12 bases between. CDR1 is MGHDK, CDR2 SYGVNS, per germline. DNA of the CDR3: TGTGCCAGCAGTGAATCCCCCGGGGCTTCGAACACCGGGGAGCTGTTTTTT. Its translation is CASSESPGASNTGELFF.

This clonotype appeared many times. This sequence joins TRBV20-1 and TRBJ2-5; D might be TRBD1 (5 bases). With 2 bases removed from V and 1 base from J, the gap between germline ends came to 11 bases. Per germline, CDR1 DFQATT and CDR2 SNEGSKA (reference sequence). The CDR3 runs to 14 residues. The CDR3 spells CSARQRGLQETQYF. CDR3 DNA sequence: TGCAGTGCTAGACAAAGGGGTCTCCAAGAGACCCAGTACTTC.

V usage is TRBV29-1 and J usage is TRBJ2-1; unclear D gene. In germline, CDR1 is SQVTM, CDR2 ANQGSEA. This CDR3 is built from 11 residues. V gave up 7 bases and J gave up 8 bases, with 12 bases separating them. The CDR3 loop reads CSEGRGDEQFF. CDR3 sequence (DNA): TGCAGCGAAGGACGAGGCGATGAGCAGTTCTTC.

This sequence joins TRBV6-1 and TRBJ2-2; no firm D call. Germline V gives CDR1 MNHNS, CDR2 SASEGT. CDR3 length equals 16 residues. V lost 7 bases to trimming and J lost 0 bases, with 15 bases between them. The CDR3, as DNA: TGTGCCAGCATGGGGTCTGTACTCCCGAACACCGGGGAGCTGTTTTTT. Translating gives CASMGSVLPNTGELFF.

This chain joins TRBV6-4 and TRBJ1-6; D is unresolved. The CDR3 has 14 residues. Per germline, CDR1 MRHNA and CDR2 SNTAGT. Trimming took off 4 bases at V and 7 bases at J, with 11 bases between the two ends. DNA of the CDR3: TGTGCCAGCAGTGTTGAGGGTTACAATTCACCCCTCCACTTT. This sequence encodes CASSVEGYNSPLHF.

This clonotype was recorded a few times. This chain uses TRBV28 with TRBJ2-5; 9 nucleotides align to TRBD1. The trim removed 4 bases at V and 5 bases at J, leaving 8 bases unmatched. CDR1 and CDR2 (germline): MDHEN, SYDVKM. The CDR3 loop spans 15 amino acids. The CDR3 region has the DNA TGTGCCAGCAGTTCAGGCGGGACAGGGCAGGAGACCCAGTACTTC. Translated: CASSSGGTGQETQYF.

The chain uses TRBV21-1 and TRBJ1-2; the D call in the table, TRBD1, was not verified against the DNA. TRBV21-1 has pseudogene status. CDR3 size: 13 residues. The CDR3 nucleotides are TGTGCCAGCAGCAAGACAGGGGGCTATGGCTACACCTTC. Translating gives CASSKTGGYGYTF.

This clonotype was observed a few times. The J gene is TRBJ2-3, the V gene TRBV20-1; D possibly uses TRBD1 or TRBD2 (5 bases each). The V gene's germline CDR1 is DFQATT and CDR2 SNEGSKA (reference sequence). There are 15 residues in the CDR3. V was clipped by 0 bases and J by 2 bases, with 12 bases between them. The CDR3 DNA reads as TGCAGTGCTAGAGATCTAACGGGGCTCACAGATACGCAGTATTTT. It translates to CSARDLTGLTDTQYF.

This clonotype was detected a few times. The chain recombines TRBV15 with TRBJ2-3; no firm D call. There are 14 residues in the CDR3. V shed 3 bases and J shed 3 bases, with 10 bases lying between them. The germline CDR1 and CDR2 sequences are LNHNV and YYDKDF (reference sequence). This CDR3 reads CATSSWAATDTQYF. As DNA, the CDR3 is TGTGCCACCAGCAGTTGGGCTGCAACAGATACGCAGTATTTT.

This clonotype was observed a handful of times. The chain employs TRBV15 and TRBJ1-2; possible D gene TRBD1, 5 bases. The germline CDR1 and CDR2 sequences are LNHNV and YYDKDF (reference sequence). The CDR3 is 15 residues long. V was pared by 2 bases and J by 8 bases, with 18 bases between. CDR3 in amino acids: CATSRSWDGGKGYTF. In nucleotides, the CDR3 is TGTGCCACCAGCAGATCTTGGGACGGCGGGAAGGGCTACACCTTC.

The genes are TRBV11-2 and TRBJ2-1, with 10 bases lining up with TRBD2. The CDR3 spans 16 residues. V trimming: 3 bases; J trimming: 5 bases; junction bases outside the gene matches: 7. From germline, CDR1 is SGHAT and CDR2 FQNNGV. CDR3 loop: CASSFRGSGGDNEQFF. The CDR3 nucleotides read TGTGCCAGCAGCTTTCGAGGGAGCGGGGGGGACAATGAGCAGTTCTTC.

V is TRBV10-2 and J is TRBJ2-7; D not resolved. Germline assignment: CDR1 WSHSY and CDR2 SAAADI. This CDR3 is built from 15 residues. With 0 bases removed from V and 1 base from J, the gap between germline ends came to 10 bases. The CDR3 here is CASSESVFRSYEQYF. CDR3 sequence (DNA): TGCGCCAGCAGTGAGTCGGTATTTAGGTCCTACGAGCAGTACTTC.

The chain employs TRBV4-2 and TRBJ2-5, with 10 bases identical to TRBD2. J gave up 0 bases and V 0 bases, and 4 bases lay outside the gene matches. The CDR3 runs 17 residues. CDR1 is LGHNA and CDR2 is YNFKEQ in the germline V gene. DNA for the CDR3: TGTGCCAGCAGCCAAGAGGACCTAGCGGGGGACCAAGAGACCCAGTACTTC. As protein: CASSQEDLAGDQETQYF.

In this sample, this clonotype turned up a few times. CDR3 DNA sequence: TGTGCCAGCAGCTTAGAGAGGGAGGAAGCTTTCTTT. As protein: CASSLEREEAFF. The rearrangement joins TRBV7-2 to TRBJ1-1; no reliable D call. From germline, CDR1 is SGHTA and CDR2 FQGNSA. Trimming cost V 1 base and J 8 bases, with 8 bases left between them. The CDR3 extends over 12 amino acids. The variable domain in full, with the rest retrieved from reference TRBV7-2 and TRBJ1-1, is GAGVSQSPSNKVTEKGKDVELRCDPISGHTALYWYRQSLGQGLEFLIYFQGNSAPDKSGLPSDRFSAERTGGSVSTLTIQRTQQEDSAVYLCASSLEREEAFFGQGTRLTVV.

V gene TRBV29-1 combines with J gene TRBJ2-2; 10 nucleotides line up with TRBD1. The ends lost 2 bases at V and 5 bases at J; junction bases unmatched: 5. The CDR3 loop spans 15 amino acids. Looked up from germline, CDR1 is SQVTM and CDR2 is ANQGSEA. DNA of the CDR3: TGCAGCGTTGAAAGGACAGGGGGGGTGACCGGGGAGCTGTTTTTT. This translates into CSVERTGGVTGELFF.

The sample holds a few counts of this clonotype. The J gene is TRBJ2-3, the V gene TRBV6-5; D possibly corresponds to TRBD2 (7 bases). The CDR3 extends over 17 amino acids. The germline V and J ends were trimmed by 2 bases and 0 bases, with 15 bases remaining between them. Germline assignment: CDR1 MNHEY and CDR2 SVGAGI. The DNA for the CDR3 is TGTGCCAGCAGTTACGGTGCGGGGGCCACAAGCACAGATACGCAGTATTTT. As protein: CASSYGAGATSTDTQYF.